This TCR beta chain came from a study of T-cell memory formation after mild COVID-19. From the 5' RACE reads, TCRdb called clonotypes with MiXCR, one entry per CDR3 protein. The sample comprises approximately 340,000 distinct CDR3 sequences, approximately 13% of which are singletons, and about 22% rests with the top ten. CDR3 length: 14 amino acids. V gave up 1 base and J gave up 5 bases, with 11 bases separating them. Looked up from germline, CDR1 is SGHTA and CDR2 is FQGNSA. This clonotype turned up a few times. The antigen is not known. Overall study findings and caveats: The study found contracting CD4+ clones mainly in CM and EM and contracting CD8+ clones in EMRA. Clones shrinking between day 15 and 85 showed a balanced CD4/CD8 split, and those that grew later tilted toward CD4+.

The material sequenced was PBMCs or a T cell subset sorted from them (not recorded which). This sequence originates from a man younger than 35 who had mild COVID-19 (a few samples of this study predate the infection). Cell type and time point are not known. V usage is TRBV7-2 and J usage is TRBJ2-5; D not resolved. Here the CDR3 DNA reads TGTGCCAGCAGCTTAGGAACCGGGTTTGAGACCCAGTACTTC. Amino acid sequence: CASSLGTGFETQYF.